A selection of T cell receptor beta chains follows, all from one sample in a study of T-cell reconstitution after alpha-beta-depleted transplantation in children. TCRdb re-analysed the PCR reads in MiXCR, keeping a single row per CDR3 protein. The table shows 300,000 to 400,000 distinct CDR3 sequences, with 16% occurring only once. The source material was PBMCs, mostly from graft donor cells, sampled 360 days after TCRalphabeta/CD19-depleted stem cell transplant. All receptors derive from a male patient aged 2 to 9 who had a stem cell transplant for acute lymphoblastic leukemia, so the T cells may come from the graft donor. CDR3s include the opening cysteine and the closing phenylalanine or tryptophan. Fields, in order: clone size, J gene, V gene, D gene, CDR3 protein, CDR3 DNA. The D gene is left open where the match is weak. For some rows the clone size is stated as once, few or many, or as a class when expanded; others skip it.

clone_size: NA; j_call: TRBJ2-7; v_call: TRBV28; d_call: NA; cdr3_aa: CASSPSAVPYEQYF; cdr3_nt: TGTGCCAGCAGTCCCTCCGCAGTCCCCTACGAGCAGTACTTC
clone_size: few; j_call: TRBJ1-4; v_call: TRBV4-3; d_call: TRBD1; cdr3_aa: CASSQPRDSNKKLFF; cdr3_nt: TGCGCCAGCAGCCAGCCTCGGGACAGCAACAAAAAACTGTTTTTT
clone_size: NA; j_call: TRBJ2-3; v_call: TRBV4-3; d_call: TRBD1; cdr3_aa: CASSQDWVTGGDDTQYF; cdr3_nt: TGCGCCAGCAGCCAAGATTGGGTGACAGGGGGAGACGATACGCAGTATTTT
clone_size: NA; j_call: TRBJ1-1; v_call: TRBV12-3/TRBV12-4; d_call: NA; cdr3_aa: CASSFPAYTEAFF; cdr3_nt: TGTGCCAGCAGTTTCCCGGCCTACACTGAAGCTTTCTTT
clone_size: few; j_call: TRBJ2-7; v_call: TRBV7-9; d_call: TRBD2; cdr3_aa: CASSLAPTSGSYEQYF; cdr3_nt: TGTGCCAGCAGCTTAGCGCCGACTAGCGGGAGTTACGAGCAGTACTTC
clone_size: few; j_call: TRBJ1-2; v_call: TRBV7-2; d_call: TRBD1; cdr3_aa: CASSFPYRGTNYGYTF; cdr3_nt: TGTGCCAGCAGCTTTCCGTACAGGGGCACTAACTATGGCTACACCTTC
clone_size: few; j_call: TRBJ2-5; v_call: TRBV5-1; d_call: NA; cdr3_aa: CASSFALMETQYF; cdr3_nt: TGCGCCAGCAGCTTTGCCCTGATGGAGACCCAGTACTTC
clone_size: few; j_call: TRBJ2-1; v_call: TRBV6-4; d_call: TRBD1; cdr3_aa: CASSAPGQVYSSLNEQFF; cdr3_nt: TGTGCCAGCAGTGCACCGGGACAGGTTTATTCTTCACTCAATGAGCAGTTCTTC
clone_size: NA; j_call: TRBJ1-2; v_call: TRBV4-2; d_call: TRBD1; cdr3_aa: CASSQPTGADYGYTF; cdr3_nt: TGTGCCAGCAGCCAACCGACAGGGGCTGACTATGGCTACACCTTC
clone_size: few; j_call: TRBJ2-5; v_call: TRBV28; d_call: NA; cdr3_aa: CASSFRREYTQETQYF; cdr3_nt: TGTGCCAGCAGTTTCCGCAGGGAATATACCCAAGAGACCCAGTACTTC
clone_size: few; j_call: TRBJ1-5; v_call: TRBV6-2/TRBV6-3; d_call: TRBD1; cdr3_aa: CASSYRRQGADQPQHF; cdr3_nt: TGTGCCAGCAGTTACCGGAGACAGGGGGCGGATCAGCCCCAGCATTTT
clone_size: many; j_call: TRBJ1-2; v_call: TRBV29-1; d_call: NA; cdr3_aa: CSVDVPDRLDGYTF; cdr3_nt: TGCAGCGTTGACGTACCAGACAGGTTGGATGGCTACACCTTC
clone_size: NA; j_call: TRBJ2-4; v_call: TRBV20-1; d_call: NA; cdr3_aa: CSARSGGKNIQYF; cdr3_nt: TGCAGTGCTAGATCCGGGGGCAAAAACATTCAGTACTTC
clone_size: NA; j_call: TRBJ1-2; v_call: TRBV10-3; d_call: TRBD1; cdr3_aa: CATGTGESFTF; cdr3_nt: TGTGCCACCGGGACAGGGGAAAGCTTCACCTTC
clone_size: many; j_call: TRBJ2-1; v_call: TRBV5-6; d_call: NA; cdr3_aa: CASSPVGGGPYNEQFF; cdr3_nt: TGTGCCAGCAGCCCAGTAGGGGGAGGGCCCTACAATGAGCAGTTCTTC
clone_size: few; j_call: TRBJ2-1; v_call: TRBV27; d_call: TRBD2; cdr3_aa: CASSFRGRNEQFF; cdr3_nt: TGTGCCAGCAGTTTTCGCGGGAGGAATGAGCAGTTCTTC
clone_size: NA; j_call: TRBJ2-5; v_call: TRBV20-1; d_call: TRBD2; cdr3_aa: CSSRGSGRASRETQYF; cdr3_nt: TGCAGCTCAAGGGGTAGCGGGAGGGCTTCGAGAGAGACCCAGTACTTC
clone_size: NA; j_call: TRBJ2-7; v_call: TRBV20-1; d_call: NA; cdr3_aa: CSAATEDPYEQYF; cdr3_nt: TGCAGTGCTGCGACGGAGGATCCCTACGAGCAGTACTTC
clone_size: many; j_call: TRBJ1-1; v_call: TRBV29-1; d_call: NA; cdr3_aa: CSVSRQENTEAFF; cdr3_nt: TGCAGCGTCAGCCGACAGGAGAACACTGAAGCTTTCTTT
clone_size: few; j_call: TRBJ2-5; v_call: TRBV7-2; d_call: NA; cdr3_aa: CASSFVPGIQETQYF; cdr3_nt: TGTGCCAGCAGCTTCGTTCCGGGGATCCAAGAGACCCAGTACTTC
clone_size: many; j_call: TRBJ2-3; v_call: TRBV7-2; d_call: NA; cdr3_aa: CASSPPTRAQYF; cdr3_nt: TGTGCCAGCAGCCCACCGACTAGAGCGCAGTATTTT
clone_size: NA; j_call: TRBJ1-5; v_call: TRBV28; d_call: TRBD1; cdr3_aa: CASSFSGQGDQPQHF; cdr3_nt: TGTGCCAGCAGTTTCTCAGGACAGGGAGACCAGCCCCAGCATTTT
clone_size: NA; j_call: TRBJ2-6; v_call: TRBV7-2; d_call: NA; cdr3_aa: CASSLWVAGANVLTF; cdr3_nt: TGTGCCAGCAGCTTATGGGTTGCTGGGGCCAACGTCCTGACTTTC
clone_size: NA; j_call: TRBJ2-7; v_call: TRBV28; d_call: NA; cdr3_aa: CASSSPTSPPIVEQYF; cdr3_nt: TGTGCCAGCAGTTCCCCGACTAGTCCCCCGATAGTTGAGCAGTACTTC
clone_size: NA; j_call: TRBJ1-1; v_call: TRBV6-1; d_call: NA; cdr3_aa: CASSGPGRGMNTEAFF; cdr3_nt: TGTGCCAGCAGCGGTCCGGGCAGGGGAATGAACACTGAAGCTTTCTTT
clone_size: few; j_call: TRBJ2-3; v_call: TRBV7-2; d_call: TRBD2; cdr3_aa: CASSLLPLAGADTQYF; cdr3_nt: TGTGCCAGCAGCCTCCTCCCACTAGCGGGAGCAGATACGCAGTATTTT
clone_size: NA; j_call: TRBJ1-5; v_call: TRBV6-1; d_call: NA; cdr3_aa: CASARQADQPQHF; cdr3_nt: TGTGCCAGCGCCAGACAGGCGGATCAGCCCCAGCATTTT
clone_size: many; j_call: TRBJ2-4; v_call: TRBV5-1; d_call: NA; cdr3_aa: CASSSDPAAPLYF; cdr3_nt: TGCGCCAGCAGCAGTGACCCCGCCGCCCCCCTTTACTTC
clone_size: few; j_call: TRBJ2-1; v_call: TRBV7-9; d_call: NA; cdr3_aa: CASNSQSSSYNEQFF; cdr3_nt: TGTGCCAGCAACTCGCAGTCGAGCTCCTACAATGAGCAGTTCTTC
clone_size: medium-sized; j_call: TRBJ2-3; v_call: TRBV20-1; d_call: TRBD2; cdr3_aa: CSAWGTSGTDTQYF; cdr3_nt: TGCAGTGCCTGGGGGACTAGCGGGACAGATACGCAGTATTTT
clone_size: few; j_call: TRBJ2-5; v_call: TRBV28; d_call: NA; cdr3_aa: CASSLSRGREETQYF; cdr3_nt: TGTGCCAGCAGTTTATCCAGGGGCAGGGAAGAGACCCAGTACTTC
clone_size: few; j_call: TRBJ2-6; v_call: TRBV12-3/TRBV12-4; d_call: NA; cdr3_aa: CASSFSWAGAGANVLTF; cdr3_nt: TGTGCCAGCAGTTTTAGTTGGGCAGGGGCTGGGGCCAACGTCCTGACTTTC
clone_size: NA; j_call: TRBJ2-4; v_call: TRBV28; d_call: TRBD2; cdr3_aa: CASSLWSSGRATRANIQYF; cdr3_nt: TGTGCCAGCAGTTTATGGTCCAGCGGGAGGGCCACTCGCGCAAACATTCAGTACTTC
clone_size: few; j_call: TRBJ2-1; v_call: TRBV12-3/TRBV12-4; d_call: NA; cdr3_aa: CASSLPGAGTLYNEQFF; cdr3_nt: TGTGCCAGCAGTTTACCAGGGGCGGGAACCCTCTACAATGAGCAGTTCTTC
clone_size: NA; j_call: TRBJ2-1; v_call: TRBV20-1; d_call: NA; cdr3_aa: CCATSAGYTYNEQFF; cdr3_nt: TGCTGTGCAACATCAGCGGGTTATACCTACAATGAGCAGTTCTTC
clone_size: NA; j_call: TRBJ2-1; v_call: TRBV6-1; d_call: TRBD1; cdr3_aa: CASSGTGWVSEQFF; cdr3_nt: TGTGCCAGCAGTGGGACAGGGTGGGTTAGTGAGCAGTTCTTC
clone_size: few; j_call: TRBJ2-5; v_call: TRBV6-1; d_call: TRBD2; cdr3_aa: CASSRSSGQETQYF; cdr3_nt: TGTGCCAGCAGCCGATCTAGCGGCCAAGAGACCCAGTACTTC
clone_size: few; j_call: TRBJ2-1; v_call: TRBV20-1; d_call: NA; cdr3_aa: CSARMGPNNEQFF; cdr3_nt: TGCAGTGCTAGAATGGGACCCAACAATGAGCAGTTCTTC
clone_size: few; j_call: TRBJ1-5; v_call: TRBV4-2; d_call: NA; cdr3_aa: CASSQVVGIGNGQPQHF; cdr3_nt: TGTGCCAGCAGCCAAGTTGTCGGTATTGGTAATGGTCAGCCCCAGCATTTT
clone_size: few; j_call: TRBJ2-3; v_call: TRBV5-5; d_call: NA; cdr3_aa: CASSLEVNPTDTQYF; cdr3_nt: TGTGCCAGCAGCTTGGAGGTTAACCCCACAGATACGCAGTATTTT